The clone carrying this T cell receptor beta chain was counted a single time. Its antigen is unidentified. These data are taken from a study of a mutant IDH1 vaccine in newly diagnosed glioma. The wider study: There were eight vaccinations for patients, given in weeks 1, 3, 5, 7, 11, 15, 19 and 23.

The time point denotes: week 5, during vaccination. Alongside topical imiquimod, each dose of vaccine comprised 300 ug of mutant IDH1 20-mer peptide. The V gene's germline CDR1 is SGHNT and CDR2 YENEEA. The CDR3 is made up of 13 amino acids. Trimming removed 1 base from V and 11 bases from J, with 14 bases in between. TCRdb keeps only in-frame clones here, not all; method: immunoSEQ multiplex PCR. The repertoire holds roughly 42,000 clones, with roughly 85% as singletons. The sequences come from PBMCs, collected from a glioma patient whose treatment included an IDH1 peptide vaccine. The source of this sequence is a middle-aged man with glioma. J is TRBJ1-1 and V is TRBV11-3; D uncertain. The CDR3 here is CASSLGVAGEAFF. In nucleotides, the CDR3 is TGTGCCAGCAGCTTAGGGGTTGCAGGCGAGGCTTTCTTT.